These T cell receptor beta chains were read from a single sample in a study of cytomegalovirus exposure and HLA in healthy donors. Measured with immunoSEQ multiplex PCR; TCRdb has only the in-frame clones, and not every one. The sample lists 250,000 to 300,000 clones, nearly 90% occurring once. Sequencing input: PBMCs. These receptors were collected from a young woman in good health and CMV-seronegative. Both conserved end residues are part of each CDR3. D genes are given only for firm matches. Clone sizes are given selectively: once, few, many, or a class where the clone is expanded.

>NA|TRBV7-8|TRBJ1-4|TRBD1
TGTGCCAGCAGTGAACCAGGGGGCGGAGAAAAACTGTTTTTT
CASSEPGGGEKLFF
>NA|TRBV9|TRBJ2-3|NA
TGTGCCAGCAGCGAGTGGAGAGCCTTAGGCACAGATACGCAGTATTTT
CASSEWRALGTDTQYF
>once|TRBV28|TRBJ1-5|NA
TGTGCCAGCAGTTTTTTTTCAGGTTACAATCAGCCCCAGCATTTT
CASSFFSGYNQPQHF
>NA|TRBV28|TRBJ1-6|TRBD1
TGTGCCAGCAGTCCCGAGAGACAGGGGGCTTCACCCCTCCACTTT
CASSPERQGASPLHF
>NA|TRBV11-2|TRBJ2-5|TRBD2
TGTGCCAGCAGCTTAGCCCCTCAGACTAGCGGGGGACAAGAGACCCAGTACTTC
CASSLAPQTSGGQETQYF
>NA|TRBV5-1|TRBJ1-3|NA
TGCGCCAGCAGCTTGGAGGACAGAGGAAACACCATATATTTT
CASSLEDRGNTIYF
>NA|TRBV5-1|TRBJ2-7|NA
TGCGCCAGCAGCTTGGACCAGGGGACGTACGAGCAGTACTTC
CASSLDQGTYEQYF
>NA|TRBV15|TRBJ2-5|NA
TGTGCCACCAGCAGCTTCCCCGGTGAGAAGACCCAGTACTTC
CATSSFPGEKTQYF
>NA|TRBV4-1|TRBJ2-1|TRBD2
TGCGCCAGCAGCGCCCCTAGCGGGGTCTACAATGAGCAGTTCTTC
CASSAPSGVYNEQFF
>NA|TRBV5-1|TRBJ1-1|TRBD1
TGCGCCAGCAGCTTAGACCCTACGGGACAGGGGAATTCTGAAGCTTTCTTT
CASSLDPTGQGNSEAFF
>NA|TRBV4-3|TRBJ1-2|NA
TGCGCCAGCAGCCAAGCTCTTTTCGGGGTAAAAAATGGCTACACCTTC
CASSQALFGVKNGYTF
>NA|TRBV9|TRBJ1-6|NA
TGTGCCAGCTCCCCAAGCACAGATTATAATTCACCCCTCCACTTT
CASSPSTDYNSPLHF
>NA|TRBV7-8|TRBJ2-7|TRBD2
TGTGCCAGCAGCTTAGTGGTTCGGGGGGGCCTGTACGAGCAGTACTTC
CASSLVVRGGLYEQYF
>NA|TRBV11-2|TRBJ1-2|NA
TGTGCCAGCAGCTTAGGGGCAGGGGCCCCTAACTATGGCTACACCTTC
CASSLGAGAPNYGYTF
>NA|TRBV10-3|TRBJ2-7|TRBD1
TGTGCCATCTGCCAGGGGGCTTCCTACGAGCAGTACTTC
CAICQGASYEQYF
>once|TRBV29-1|TRBJ2-5|NA
TGCAGCGTTGAAGGCGCCGCCTTGAAGACCCAGTACTTC
CSVEGAALKTQYF
>NA|TRBV14|TRBJ2-7|NA
TGTGCCAGCAGACTGACAGGCCACGAGCAGTACTTC
CASRLTGHEQYF
>NA|TRBV19|TRBJ2-7|TRBD1
TGTGCCAGTAGTCTCGGGACAGATCCCTACGAGCAGTACTTC
CASSLGTDPYEQYF
>NA|TRBV7-6|TRBJ1-4|NA
TGTGCCAGCAGCTTAGATGGGCCACATCGGGGTGAAAAACTGTTTTTT
CASSLDGPHRGEKLFF
>few|TRBV6-1|TRBJ1-6|TRBD1
TGTGCCAGCAGAAAGGACAGGGATAATTCACCCCTCCACTTT
CASRKDRDNSPLHF
>NA|TRBV6-5|TRBJ1-4|NA
TGTGCCAGCAGTTACTCGGGGAGACCCAATGAAAAACTGTTTTTT
CASSYSGRPNEKLFF
>NA|TRBV28|TRBJ1-1|TRBD1
TGTGCCAGCAGCCGCGATTGGGGACAGGAATACACTGAAGCTTTCTTT
CASSRDWGQEYTEAFF
>NA|TRBV28|TRBJ1-1|NA
TGTGCCAGCAGTTCATGGGAGAGGAACACTGAAGCTTTCTTT
CASSSWERNTEAFF
>NA|TRBV6-4|TRBJ2-1|TRBD2
TGTGCCAGCAGTGACTCGTCTAGCGGGTACAATGAGCAGTTCTTC
CASSDSSSGYNEQFF
>NA|TRBV7-8|TRBJ2-6|NA
TGTGGTGTCGGGTCGTCTGGGGCCAACGTCCTGACTTTC
CGVGSSGANVLTF
>NA|TRBV11-2|TRBJ2-1|TRBD2
TGTGCCAGCAGCTTAGGACGGAGTAGCGGGGGGGGAATCAGGCAGTTCTTC
CASSLGRSSGGGIRQFF
>NA|TRBV25-1|TRBJ2-5|TRBD2
TGTGCCAGCAGTGACCTTCGACTAGCGGGGGTCCAAGAGACCCAGTACTTC
CASSDLRLAGVQETQYF
>few|TRBV7-3|TRBJ2-1|NA
TGTGCCAGCAGCGAAAATGCGGACAATGAGCAGTTCTTC
CASSENADNEQFF
>NA|TRBV6-5|TRBJ1-2|NA
TGTGCCAGCACCTTGGGGGGGGCGTATGGCTACACCTTC
CASTLGGAYGYTF
>NA|TRBV28|TRBJ1-5|NA
TGTGCCAGCACCACCATGCGGGGGACGGAATATAGCAATCAGCCCCAGCATTTT
CASTTMRGTEYSNQPQHF
>once|TRBV19|TRBJ2-1|TRBD2
TGTGCCAGTAGTATATGGCGGGGGGCCTACAATGAGCAGTTCTTC
CASSIWRGAYNEQFF
>NA|TRBV9|TRBJ2-7|NA
TGTGCCAGCAGCGCGGGACTCGGAAGCTCCTACGAGCAGTACTTC
CASSAGLGSSYEQYF
>NA|TRBV10-3|TRBJ2-3|TRBD2
TGTGCCATCAGGTCCAGCGGGGGCAGGGATACGCAGTATTTT
CAIRSSGGRDTQYF
>NA|TRBV11-2|TRBJ2-5|TRBD2
TGTGCCAGCAGCCTCACGGGACTAGCGGGGCGAGAGACCCAGTACTTC
CASSLTGLAGRETQYF
>NA|TRBV2|TRBJ1-6|NA
TGTGCCAGCAGTGAAGCATGGGGAGCTGAACCACCCCTCCACTTT
CASSEAWGAEPPLHF
>NA|TRBV4-2|TRBJ2-1|TRBD1
TGTGCCAGCAGCCAAGGATTAGGGGGCAGCTACAATGAGCAGTTCTTC
CASSQGLGGSYNEQFF
>NA|TRBV6-6|TRBJ2-1|TRBD1
TGTGCCAGCAGTTATGGGACAGGGAGCAATGAGCAGTTCTTC
CASSYGTGSNEQFF
>NA|TRBV7-2|TRBJ2-7|TRBD2
TGTGCCAGCAGCCTTGGAGGCGGGGGGAACCTTCTCGAGCAGTACTTC
CASSLGGGGNLLEQYF
>NA|TRBV5-1|TRBJ1-1|NA
TGCGCCAGCAGCCGACAGGTGGGTACTGAAGCTTTCTTT
CASSRQVGTEAFF
>NA|TRBV5-1|TRBJ2-7|TRBD1
TGCGCCAGCAGCTTGTTTCAGGGGGACTCCTACGAGCAGTACTTC
CASSLFQGDSYEQYF
>NA|TRBV30|TRBJ1-6|TRBD1
TGTGCCTGGAGTATCCGGGACAGCAGCTCCTATAATTCACCCCTCCACTTT
CAWSIRDSSSYNSPLHF
>NA|TRBV11-3|TRBJ2-2|TRBD2
TGTGCCAGCAGCTTAGTAGCGGGGGGGCTTGCTCGTGTCGGGGAGCTGTTTTTT
CASSLVAGGLARVGELFF
>NA|TRBV9|TRBJ2-5|TRBD1
TGTGCCAGCAGCGTAGTGGGCCAGGGGGCTCGAGAGACCCAGTACTTC
CASSVVGQGARETQYF
>once|TRBV6-1|TRBJ2-1|NA
TGTGCCAGCAGTGAAAATAGTCCCCCGTTCTTC
CASSENSPPFF
>NA|TRBV13|TRBJ1-1|TRBD1
TGTGCCAGCAGCTTAGCAGGACAGGGGTTCTTTGGAGCTTTCTTT
CASSLAGQGFFGAFF
>few|TRBV27|TRBJ2-1|TRBD2
TGTGCCAGCAGTGTCCGCCTAGCGGGGGGGCCGGCCTACAATGAGCAGTTCTTC
CASSVRLAGGPAYNEQFF
>NA|TRBV6-5|TRBJ1-2|NA
TGTGCCAGCAGTGATATTGGCAGGAACTATGGCTACACCTTC
CASSDIGRNYGYTF
>NA|TRBV28|TRBJ2-1|NA
TGTGCCAGCAGGACCCATCTGGAGGACAATGAGCAGTTCTTC
CASRTHLEDNEQFF
>NA|TRBV5-6|TRBJ2-6|TRBD1
TGTGCCAGCAGCTCGGGACAGGGCCCCTACTTTCATGGGGCCAACGTCCTGACTTTC
CASSSGQGPYFHGANVLTF
>NA|TRBV9|TRBJ1-1|NA
TGTGCCAGCAGCGTAGCTTCAGAGAACACTGAAGCTTTCTTT
CASSVASENTEAFF
>NA|TRBV5-1|TRBJ1-1|TRBD1
TGCGCCAGCAGCTTAGACAGGGTTGGCGCTGAAGCTTTCTTT
CASSLDRVGAEAFF
>few|TRBV5-8|TRBJ1-2|NA
TGTGCCAGCAGCTTGAGGACAGAGTATGGCTACACCTTC
CASSLRTEYGYTF
>NA|TRBV4-1|TRBJ1-5|NA
TGCGCCAGCAGCCAAGTAGGGGCCCTCAATCAGCCCCAGCATTTT
CASSQVGALNQPQHF
>NA|TRBV28|TRBJ1-4|TRBD1
TGTGCCAGCAGACAAACAGGGGGCGGTGAAAAACTGTTTTTT
CASRQTGGGEKLFF
>few|TRBV15|TRBJ1-6|TRBD1
TGTGCCACCAGCAGAGAGGACAGGGGGCAATCACCCCTCCACTTT
CATSREDRGQSPLHF